The present T cell receptor (beta chain) was sequenced within a study of T cells after somatic rescue of genetic block. The repertoire was sequenced with immunoSEQ multiplex PCR; TCRdb's copy has only in-frame clones and lacks some. The table has fewer than 150,000 clones, about nine tenths seen once. Germline assignment: CDR1 MNHNY and CDR2 SVGAGI (reference sequence). V lost 0 bases, J lost 8 bases, and 10 bases lay in between. CDR3 length: 13 residues. This sequence joins TRBV6-6 and TRBJ1-2; D is uncertain. The sequenced sample consisted of peripheral blood mononuclear cells (PBMCs). The TCR comes from a woman aged 18 to 35. This CDR3 is CASSYSGEGGYTF. The CDR3 DNA is TGTGCCAGCAGTTACTCTGGCGAGGGAGGCTACACCTTC.